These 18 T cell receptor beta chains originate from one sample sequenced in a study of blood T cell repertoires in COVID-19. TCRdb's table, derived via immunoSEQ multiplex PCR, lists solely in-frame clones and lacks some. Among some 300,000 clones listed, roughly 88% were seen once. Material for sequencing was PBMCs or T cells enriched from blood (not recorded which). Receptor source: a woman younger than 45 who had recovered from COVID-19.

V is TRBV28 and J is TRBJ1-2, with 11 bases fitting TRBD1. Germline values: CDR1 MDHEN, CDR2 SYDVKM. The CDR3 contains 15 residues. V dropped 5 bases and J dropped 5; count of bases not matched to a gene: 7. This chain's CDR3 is CASSLGTGGRYGYTF. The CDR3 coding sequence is TGTGCCAGCAGTCTAGGGACAGGGGGGCGGTATGGCTACACCTTC.

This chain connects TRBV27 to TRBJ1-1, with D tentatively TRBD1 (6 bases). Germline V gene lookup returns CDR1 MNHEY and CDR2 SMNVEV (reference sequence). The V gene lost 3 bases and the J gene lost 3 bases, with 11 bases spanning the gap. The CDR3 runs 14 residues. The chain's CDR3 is CASSFGEGDTEAFF. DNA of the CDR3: TGTGCCAGCAGTTTCGGGGAGGGGGACACTGAAGCTTTCTTT.

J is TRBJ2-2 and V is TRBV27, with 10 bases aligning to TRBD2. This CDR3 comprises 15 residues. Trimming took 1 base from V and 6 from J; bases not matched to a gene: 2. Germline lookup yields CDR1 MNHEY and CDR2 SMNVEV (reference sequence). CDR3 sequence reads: CASSLYLAGAGELFF. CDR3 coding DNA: TGTGCCAGCAGTTTATACCTAGCGGGAGCCGGGGAGCTGTTTTTT.

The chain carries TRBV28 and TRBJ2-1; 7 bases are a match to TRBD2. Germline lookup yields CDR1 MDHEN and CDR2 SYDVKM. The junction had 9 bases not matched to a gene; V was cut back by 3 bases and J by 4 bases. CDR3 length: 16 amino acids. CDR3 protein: CASSLTPSGTYNEQFF. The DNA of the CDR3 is TGTGCCAGCAGTTTGACCCCTAGCGGTACTTACAATGAGCAGTTCTTC. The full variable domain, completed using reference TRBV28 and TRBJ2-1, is DVKVTQSSRYLVKRTGEKVFLECVQDMDHENMFWYRQDPGLGLRLIYFSYDVKMKEKGDIPEGYSVSREKKERFSLILESASTNQTSMYLCASSLTPSGTYNEQFFGPGTRLTVL.

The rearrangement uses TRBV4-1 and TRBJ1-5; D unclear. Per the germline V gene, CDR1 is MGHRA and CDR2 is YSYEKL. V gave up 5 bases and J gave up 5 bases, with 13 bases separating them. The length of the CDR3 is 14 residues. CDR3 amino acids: CASSSLEGYQPQHF. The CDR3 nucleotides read TGCGCCAGCAGCAGTCTGGAGGGTTATCAGCCCCAGCATTTT.

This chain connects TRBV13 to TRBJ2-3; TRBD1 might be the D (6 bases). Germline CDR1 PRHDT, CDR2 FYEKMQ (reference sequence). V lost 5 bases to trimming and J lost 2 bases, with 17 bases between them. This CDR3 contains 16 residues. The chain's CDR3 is CASSPRTGGNTDTQYF. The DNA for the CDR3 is TGTGCCAGCAGCCCCCGGACTGGGGGCAACACAGATACGCAGTATTTT.

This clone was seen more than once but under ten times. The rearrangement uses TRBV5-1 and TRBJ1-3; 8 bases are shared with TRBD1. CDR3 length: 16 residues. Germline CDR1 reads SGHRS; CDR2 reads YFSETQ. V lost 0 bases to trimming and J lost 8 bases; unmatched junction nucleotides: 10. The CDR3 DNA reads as TGCGCCAGCAGCTTGGGGCTCGGACAGGGCGTCGACACCATATATTTT. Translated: CASSLGLGQGVDTIYF.

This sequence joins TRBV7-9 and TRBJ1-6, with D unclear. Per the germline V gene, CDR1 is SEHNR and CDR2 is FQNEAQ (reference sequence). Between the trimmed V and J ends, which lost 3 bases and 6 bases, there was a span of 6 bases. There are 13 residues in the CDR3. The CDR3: CASSFNSNSPLHF. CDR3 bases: TGTGCCAGCAGCTTCAACAGTAATTCACCCCTCCACTTT.

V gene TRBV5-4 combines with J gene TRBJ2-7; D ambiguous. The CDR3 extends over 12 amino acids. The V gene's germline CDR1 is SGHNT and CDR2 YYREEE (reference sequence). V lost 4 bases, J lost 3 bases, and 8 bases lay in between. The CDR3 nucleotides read TGTGCCAGCAGCGGCAACAACTACGAGCAGTACTTC. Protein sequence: CASSGNNYEQYF. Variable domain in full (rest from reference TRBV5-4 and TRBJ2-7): ETGVTQSPTHLIKTRGQQVTLRCSSQSGHNTVSWYQQALGQGPQFIFQYYREEENGRGNFPPRFSGLQFPNYSSELNVNALELDDSALYLCASSGNNYEQYFGPGTRLTVT.

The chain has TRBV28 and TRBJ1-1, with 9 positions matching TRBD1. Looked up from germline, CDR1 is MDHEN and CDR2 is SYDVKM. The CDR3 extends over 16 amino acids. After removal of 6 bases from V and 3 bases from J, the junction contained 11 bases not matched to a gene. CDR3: CASSPGTGRFDTEAFF. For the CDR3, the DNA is TGTGCCAGCAGCCCCGGGACAGGGCGTTTTGACACTGAAGCTTTCTTT.

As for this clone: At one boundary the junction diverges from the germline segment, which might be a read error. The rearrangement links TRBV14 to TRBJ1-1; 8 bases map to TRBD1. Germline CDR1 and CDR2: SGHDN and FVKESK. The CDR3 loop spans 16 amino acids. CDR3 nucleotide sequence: TGTGCCAGCAGCCAAGGCCGTCGGGACAGGCGGGAATACCCGAACTTT. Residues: CASSQGRRDRREYPNF.

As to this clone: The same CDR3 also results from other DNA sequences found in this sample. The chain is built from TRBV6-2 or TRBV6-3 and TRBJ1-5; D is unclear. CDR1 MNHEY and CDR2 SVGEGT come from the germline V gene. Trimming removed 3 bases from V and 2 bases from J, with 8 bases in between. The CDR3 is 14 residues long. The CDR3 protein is CASSYTRGNQPQHF. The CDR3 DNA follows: TGTGCCAGCAGTTATACCCGGGGCAATCAGCCCCAGCATTTT.

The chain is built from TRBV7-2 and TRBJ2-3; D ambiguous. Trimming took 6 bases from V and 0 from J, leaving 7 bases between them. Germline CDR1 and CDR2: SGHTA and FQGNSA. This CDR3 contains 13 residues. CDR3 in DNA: TGTGCCAGCAGAGCCCCTAGCACAGATACGCAGTATTTT. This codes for CASRAPSTDTQYF.

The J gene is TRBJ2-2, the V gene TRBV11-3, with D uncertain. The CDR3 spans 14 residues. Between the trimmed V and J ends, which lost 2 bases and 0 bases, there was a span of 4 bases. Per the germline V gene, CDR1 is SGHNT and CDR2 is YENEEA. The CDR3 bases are TGTGCCAGCAGCTTACGGGCGAACACCGGGGAGCTGTTTTTT. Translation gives CASSLRANTGELFF.

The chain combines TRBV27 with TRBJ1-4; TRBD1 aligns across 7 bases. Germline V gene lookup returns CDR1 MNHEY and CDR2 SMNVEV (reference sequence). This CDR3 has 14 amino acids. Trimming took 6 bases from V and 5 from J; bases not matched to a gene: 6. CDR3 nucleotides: TGTGCCAGCAGACGACAGGGCTCAAATGAAAAACTGTTTTTT. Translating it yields CASRRQGSNEKLFF.

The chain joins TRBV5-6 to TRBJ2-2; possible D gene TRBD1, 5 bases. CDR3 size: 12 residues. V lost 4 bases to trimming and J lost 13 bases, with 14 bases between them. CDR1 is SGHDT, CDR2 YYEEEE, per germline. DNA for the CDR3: TGTGCCAGCAGCAACTCAGGGAAGGGGCTGTTTTTT. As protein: CASSNSGKGLFF. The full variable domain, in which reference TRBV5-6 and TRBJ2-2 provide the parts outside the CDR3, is DAGVTQSPTHLIKTRGQQVTLRCSPKSGHDTVSWYQQALGQGPQFIFQYYEEEERQRGNFPDRFSGHQFPNYSSELNVNALLLGDSALYLCASSNSGKGLFFGEGSRLTVL.

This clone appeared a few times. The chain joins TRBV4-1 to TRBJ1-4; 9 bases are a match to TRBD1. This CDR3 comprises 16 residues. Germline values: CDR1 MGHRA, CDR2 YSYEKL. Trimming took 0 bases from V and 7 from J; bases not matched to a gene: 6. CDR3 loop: CASSQESGTGSEKLFF. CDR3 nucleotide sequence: TGCGCCAGCAGCCAAGAGTCCGGGACAGGGTCTGAAAAACTGTTTTTT.

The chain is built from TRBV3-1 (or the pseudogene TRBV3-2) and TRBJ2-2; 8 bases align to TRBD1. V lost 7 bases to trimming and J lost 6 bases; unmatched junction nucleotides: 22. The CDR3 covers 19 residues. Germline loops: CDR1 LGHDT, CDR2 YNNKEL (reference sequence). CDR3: CASNLKGRGRVKGPGELFF. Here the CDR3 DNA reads TGTGCCAGCAACCTAAAGGGCAGGGGGCGAGTTAAAGGCCCCGGGGAGCTGTTTTTT.